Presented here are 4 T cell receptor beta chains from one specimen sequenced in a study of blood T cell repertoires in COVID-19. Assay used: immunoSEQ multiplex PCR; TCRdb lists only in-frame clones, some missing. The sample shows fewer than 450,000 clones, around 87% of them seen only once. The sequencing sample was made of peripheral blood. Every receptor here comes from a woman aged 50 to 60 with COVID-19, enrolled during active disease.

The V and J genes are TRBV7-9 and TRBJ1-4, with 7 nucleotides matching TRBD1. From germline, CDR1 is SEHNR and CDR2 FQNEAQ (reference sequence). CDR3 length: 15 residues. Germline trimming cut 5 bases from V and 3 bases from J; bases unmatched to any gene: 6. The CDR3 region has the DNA TGTGCCAGCAGCCACAGGGGAGAGGCTAATGAAAAACTGTTTTTT. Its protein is CASSHRGEANEKLFF.

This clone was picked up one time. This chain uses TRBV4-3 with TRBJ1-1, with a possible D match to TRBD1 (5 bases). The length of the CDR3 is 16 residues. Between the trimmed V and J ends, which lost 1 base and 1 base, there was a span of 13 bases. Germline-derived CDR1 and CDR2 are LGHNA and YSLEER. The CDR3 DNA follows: TGCGCCAGCAGCCAAGCCCCCAGGGTCACGAACACTGAAGCTTTCTTT. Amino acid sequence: CASSQAPRVTNTEAFF.

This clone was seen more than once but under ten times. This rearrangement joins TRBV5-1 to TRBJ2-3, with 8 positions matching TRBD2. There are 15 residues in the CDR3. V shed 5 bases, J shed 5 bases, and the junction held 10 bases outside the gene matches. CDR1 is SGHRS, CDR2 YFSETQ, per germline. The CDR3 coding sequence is TGCGCCAGCAGTATAGCGGGGTACTCTGGAGATACGCAGTATTTT. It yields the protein CASSIAGYSGDTQYF.

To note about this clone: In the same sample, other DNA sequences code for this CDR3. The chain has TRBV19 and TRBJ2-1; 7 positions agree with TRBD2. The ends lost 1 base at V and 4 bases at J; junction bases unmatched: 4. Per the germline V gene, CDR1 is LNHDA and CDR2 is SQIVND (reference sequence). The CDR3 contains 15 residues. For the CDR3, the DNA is TGTGCCAGTAGTATAGTTGCGGGAGCTTACAATGAGCAGTTCTTC. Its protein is CASSIVAGAYNEQFF.